A single count supports the clone carrying this TCR beta chain. Antigen unknown. These data are taken from a study of cytomegalovirus exposure and HLA in healthy donors. Points from the study as a whole: An ancestry cluster, one associated with Asian ancestry, reportedly showed fewer N-insertions than the 666-donor mean in a later analysis. In an earlier analysis, in about 530 donors, most V segments appeared productive either ~90% or ~30% of the time.

In the PCR, 60 Vbeta and 13 Jbeta primers were used. Clones were read by immunoSEQ multiplex PCR, and TCRdb kept only the in-frame ones, dropping some. This sample yields under 130,000 clones, of which 60% to 80% are seen a single time; about 2.8% belongs to the top ten. This CDR3 region has 14 residues. Germline V gene data show CDR1 as SGHTA and CDR2 as FQGNSA. V was trimmed by 1 base and J by 10 bases, leaving 14 bases between them. Sequencing input: PBMCs. The gene calls are TRBV7-2 and TRBJ2-1; D uncertain. This clonotype was sampled from a man aged 45-60 years in good health and CMV-seropositive. CDR3 region: CASSLDPVGVEQFF. The DNA for the CDR3 is TGTGCCAGCAGCTTAGATCCGGTAGGAGTGGAGCAGTTCTTC.